Shown below are 17 T cell receptor beta chains from a single sample sequenced in a study of T cells in Graves' hyperthyroidism and ophthalmopathy. What was amplified from RNA transcripts were TCR beta CDR3 regions. In the first-round RT-PCR of the TCR CDR3, the HTBI primer set was used. TCRdb called the multiplex PCR reads again in MiXCR, with one record for every CDR3 protein. The data show around 380,000 distinct CDR3 sequences, approximately 13% seen once. Sequencing used blood. These receptors all stem from a young man with Graves' hyperthyroidism that later progressed to Graves' ophthalmopathy.

This clonotype occurred a few times. The chain recombines TRBV28 with TRBJ1-2; D ambiguous. The V end lost 3 bases, the J end lost 8 bases, and 7 bases lay between the germline ends. This CDR3 has 11 amino acids. Germline CDR1 reads MDHEN; CDR2 reads SYDVKM. The CDR3 reads CASSFLSGYTF. Here the CDR3 DNA reads TGTGCCAGCAGTTTTCTCAGCGGCTACACCTTC.

The chain combines TRBV4-1 with TRBJ2-7; 10 bases are shared with TRBD1. The CDR3 contains 18 residues. In germline, CDR1 is MGHRA, CDR2 YSYEKL. The J segment lost 4 bases and the V segment lost 1 base, leaving 13 bases of the junction unmatched. CDR3 sequence: CASSQVSFVRDRGYEQYF. The CDR3 region has the DNA TGCGCCAGCAGCCAAGTTTCCTTCGTACGGGACAGGGGATACGAGCAGTACTTC.

The chain employs TRBV29-1 and TRBJ2-1; D might be TRBD2 (6 bases). This CDR3 is built from 15 residues. V was trimmed by 3 bases and J by 7 bases, leaving 19 bases between them. In germline, CDR1 is SQVTM, CDR2 ANQGSEA. The CDR3 spells CSVDEGFGTLNEQFF. CDR3 DNA sequence: TGCAGCGTTGATGAGGGTTTTGGGACTTTAAATGAGCAGTTCTTC.

Remarks on this clonotype: This may be a read error: a much more frequent sequence differs by one nucleotide. The rearrangement links TRBV5-6 to TRBJ2-7; no clear D. Germline-derived CDR1 and CDR2 are SGHDT and YYEEEE. Trimming stripped 0 bases from V and 5 bases from J, with 12 bases between. There are 14 residues in the CDR3. In DNA form, the CDR3 reads TGTGCCAGCAGCTTGGTTGGGGAAACCCACGAGCAGTACTTC. This encodes CASSLVGETHEQYF.

The table lists this clonotype with many counts. This chain links TRBV24-1 with TRBJ2-5; no firm D call. CDR3 length equals 12 residues. Deletions cut 0 bases from V and 7 bases from J, with 5 bases between. Germline V gene lookup returns CDR1 KGHDR and CDR2 SFDVKD. Here the CDR3 reads CATSDLGWTQYF. The CDR3 nucleotides are TGTGCCACCAGTGATTTGGGATGGACCCAGTACTTC.

The table lists this clonotype with many counts. The chain combines TRBV2 with TRBJ1-1; no clear D. Trimming stripped 8 bases from V and 5 bases from J, with 15 bases between. CDR3 size: 13 residues. Germline lookup yields CDR1 SNHLY and CDR2 FYNNEI. For the CDR3, the DNA is TGTGCCAGCGCTATTGGAGTAGGGACTGAAGCTTTCTTT. Translated: CASAIGVGTEAFF. The full variable domain, its missing parts supplied by reference TRBV2 and TRBJ1-1, is EPEVTQTPSHQVTQMGQEVILRCVPISNHLYFYWYRQILGQKVEFLVSFYNNEISEKSEIFDDQFSVERPDGSNFTLKIRSTKLEDSAMYFCASAIGVGTEAFFGQGTRLTVV.

This clonotype showed up just a few times. The chain employs TRBV29-1 and TRBJ1-2; D is perhaps TRBD1 (6 bases). The germline V gene encodes CDR1 SQVTM and CDR2 ANQGSEA. V was cut by 3 bases and J by 7 bases, with 12 bases left in between. This CDR3 is 12 amino acids long. CDR3 region: CSVDTGSVGYTF. In nucleotides, the CDR3 is TGCAGCGTTGACACAGGGAGTGTTGGCTACACCTTC.

This clonotype has only a few counts. A much bigger clone sits one base away, suggesting this may be a read error. The gene calls are TRBV11-2 and TRBJ1-5; 7 bases match TRBD1. CDR1 SGHAT and CDR2 FQNNGV come from the germline V gene. This CDR3 has 14 amino acids. The V gene end was trimmed by 4 bases and the J gene end by 5 bases; junction bases not matched to a gene: 5. The CDR3 bases are TGTGCCAGCAGCTCTTCTCAGGGGGATCAGCCCCAGCATTTT. Translating it yields CASSSSQGDQPQHF.

This clonotype was observed a few times. V is TRBV13 and J is TRBJ2-3, with D possibly being TRBD2 (6 bases). Trimming removed 6 bases from V and 6 bases from J, with 13 bases in between. The CDR3 covers 13 residues. Germline CDR1 is PRHDT and CDR2 is FYEKMQ (reference sequence). The CDR3 region is CASSSSARDTQYF. CDR3 DNA: TGTGCCAGCAGTTCTAGCGCCCGGGATACGCAGTATTTT.

This chain connects TRBV5-6 to TRBJ2-4; 9 nucleotides match TRBD2. J was trimmed by 0 bases and V by 0 bases; bases with no gene match: 1. There are 16 residues in the CDR3. Germline V gene lookup returns CDR1 SGHDT and CDR2 YYEEEE. The CDR3 sequence is CASSLGRGGAKNIQYF. CDR3 DNA: TGTGCCAGCAGCTTGGGGCGGGGGGGAGCCAAAAACATTCAGTACTTC.

This clonotype occurred many times. The chain couples TRBV6-1 to TRBJ2-7; D is tentatively TRBD1 or TRBD2 (5 bases each). The CDR3 has 16 amino acids. Trimming left V 3 bases short and J 4 bases short, with 19 bases between. CDR1 is MNHNS, CDR2 SASEGT, per germline. Here the CDR3 DNA reads TGTGCCAGCAGTGACTTTGAGGGGCGTAGGGGTTACGAGCAGTACTTC. Protein sequence: CASSDFEGRRGYEQYF.

This clonotype was observed a few times. This chain links TRBV13 with TRBJ2-1; D is perhaps TRBD1 (6 bases). This CDR3 has 15 residues. Deletions cut 5 bases from V and 1 base from J, with 12 bases between. Germline V lookup: CDR1 PRHDT, CDR2 FYEKMQ (reference sequence). CDR3 nucleotide sequence: TGTGCCAGCAGCGTCCGACAGGTTTCCTACAATGAGCAGTTCTTC. Amino acid sequence: CASSVRQVSYNEQFF. Supplemented by reference TRBV13 and TRBJ2-1, the full variable domain reads AAGVIQSPRHLIKEKRETATLKCYPIPRHDTVYWYQQGPGQDPQFLISFYEKMQSDKGSIPDRFSAQQFSDYHSELNMSSLELGDSALYFCASSVRQVSYNEQFFGPGTRLTVL.

The table lists this clonotype with many counts. V usage is TRBV28 and J usage is TRBJ2-7; D may be TRBD1 or TRBD2 (5 bases each). Trimming cost V 3 bases and J 6 bases, with 15 bases left between them. Per germline, CDR1 MDHEN and CDR2 SYDVKM. This CDR3 is 14 amino acids long. CDR3 residues: CASSFVWDGAEQYF. The CDR3, as DNA: TGTGCCAGCAGTTTCGTCTGGGACGGCGCCGAGCAGTACTTC.

In this sample, this clonotype turned up many times. The chain is built from TRBV6-5 and TRBJ2-7; tentative D call: TRBD1 (5 bases). V was trimmed by 0 bases and J by 3 bases, leaving 15 bases between them. Per the germline V gene, CDR1 is MNHEY and CDR2 is SVGAGI. The CDR3 contains 16 residues. CDR3 in amino acids: CASSYSGASGVYEQYF. The CDR3 DNA reads TGTGCCAGCAGTTACTCAGGGGCTAGTGGGGTCTACGAGCAGTACTTC.

This clonotype was observed a handful of times. The chain couples TRBV27 to TRBJ2-7, with a possible D match to TRBD1 (6 bases). This CDR3 spans 14 amino acids. CDR1 and CDR2 (germline): MNHEY, SMNVEV (reference sequence). V gave up 6 bases and J gave up 0 bases, with 12 bases separating them. The CDR3 region has the DNA TGTGCCAGCAGAAGGGACATACGCTCCTACGAGCAGTACTTC. As protein: CASRRDIRSYEQYF.

This clonotype showed up many times. This sequence joins TRBV7-3 and TRBJ1-1; tentatively, D is TRBD1 (6 bases). The CDR3 length is 15 residues. V was pared by 4 bases and J by 6 bases, with 18 bases between. In germline, CDR1 is SGHTA, CDR2 FQGTGA. The chain's CDR3 is CASSSQTGSGAEAFF. CDR3 coding DNA: TGTGCCAGCAGCTCTCAGACAGGATCTGGGGCTGAAGCTTTCTTT.

This clonotype has a handful of counts. The CDR3: CASSPWRTGGGGNTIYF. CDR3 DNA: TGTGCCAGCTCACCTTGGAGGACAGGGGGAGGTGGAAACACCATATATTTT. The rearrangement links TRBV18 to TRBJ1-3; TRBD1 agrees at 10 bases. V dropped 3 bases and J dropped 3; count of bases not matched to a gene: 8. The germline CDR1 and CDR2 sequences are KGHSH and LQKENI. The CDR3 is made up of 17 amino acids.